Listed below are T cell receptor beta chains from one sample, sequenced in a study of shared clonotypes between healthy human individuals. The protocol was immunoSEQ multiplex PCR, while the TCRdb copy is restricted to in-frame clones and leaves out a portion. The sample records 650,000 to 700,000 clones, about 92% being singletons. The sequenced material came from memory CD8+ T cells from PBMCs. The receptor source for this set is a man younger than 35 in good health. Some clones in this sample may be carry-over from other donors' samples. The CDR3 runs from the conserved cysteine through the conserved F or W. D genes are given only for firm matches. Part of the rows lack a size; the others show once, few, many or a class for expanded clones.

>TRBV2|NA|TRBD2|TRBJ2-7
TGTGCCAGCAGTGAACTGGGACTAGCGGGAGGGATCTCCTACGAGCAGTACTTC
CASSELGLAGGISYEQYF
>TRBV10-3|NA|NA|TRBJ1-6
TGTGCCACCTCAACCGGGGCGGCTATCTCACCCCTCCACTTT
CATSTGAAISPLHF
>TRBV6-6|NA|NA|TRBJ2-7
TGTGCCAGCAGTTCGCGGGGTGATTCCGAGCAGTACTTC
CASSSRGDSEQYF
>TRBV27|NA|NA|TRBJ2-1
TGTGCCAGCCGTTTGGGCTACAATGAGCAGTTCTTC
CASRLGYNEQFF
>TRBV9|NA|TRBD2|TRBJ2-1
TGTGCCAGCAGCGTAGATGGGCTAGCGGGCTACAATGAGCAGTTCTTC
CASSVDGLAGYNEQFF
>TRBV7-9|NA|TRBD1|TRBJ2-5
TGTGCCAGCAGCCACAACCCGCCGACAGGGGGCACGAAGACCCAGTACTTC
CASSHNPPTGGTKTQYF
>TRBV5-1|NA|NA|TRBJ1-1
TGCGCCAGCAGCCCTGACCCGGGAGCTAACACTGAAGCTTTCTTT
CASSPDPGANTEAFF
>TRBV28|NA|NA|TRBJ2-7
TGTGCCAGCGGGACGGTAAACTACGAGCAGTACTTC
CASGTVNYEQYF
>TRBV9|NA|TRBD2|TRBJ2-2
TGTGCCAGCAGCGAACAAGGACTAGCGGGAGTTTACGGGGAGCTGTTTTTT
CASSEQGLAGVYGELFF
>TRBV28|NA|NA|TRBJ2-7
TGTGCCAGCAGTTTCACAGGAGGCGGGTACGAGCAGTACTTC
CASSFTGGGYEQYF
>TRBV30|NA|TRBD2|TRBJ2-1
TGTGCCTGGAGTGTCGGGGGGTGGAATGAGCAGTTCTTC
CAWSVGGWNEQFF
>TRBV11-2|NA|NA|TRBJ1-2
TGTGCCAGCAGCTTACTCGAGGGGGAGGCCCTTGGCTACACCTTC
CASSLLEGEALGYTF
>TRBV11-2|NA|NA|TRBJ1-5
TGTGCCAGCAGCATAGACAGTGGAGAATGGACCCAGCATTTT
CASSIDSGEWTQHF
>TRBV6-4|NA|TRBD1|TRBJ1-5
TGTGCCAGCAGACGGACAGGGAGGGATCAGCCCCAGCATTTT
CASRRTGRDQPQHF
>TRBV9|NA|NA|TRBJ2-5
TGTGCCAGCAGCGCGCCTTATCATGAGACCCAGTACTTC
CASSAPYHETQYF
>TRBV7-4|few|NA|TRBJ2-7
TGTGCCAGCAGCTTAGTGGGAGAGGTTTCCTACGAGCAGTACTTC
CASSLVGEVSYEQYF
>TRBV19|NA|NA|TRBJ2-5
TGTGCCAGTAGTCCAAGGGACTTAGCCATCCAAGAGACCCAGTACTTC
CASSPRDLAIQETQYF
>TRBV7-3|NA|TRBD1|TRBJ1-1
TGTGCCAGCAGCTTAATGGGGTCGACAGGGGAGGGCACTGAAGCTTTCTTT
CASSLMGSTGEGTEAFF
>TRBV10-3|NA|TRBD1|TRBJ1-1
TGTGCCATCAGCTCAGGGGGGGAAGATTGGAACACTGAAGCTTTCTTT
CAISSGGEDWNTEAFF
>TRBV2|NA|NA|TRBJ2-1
TGTGCCAGCAGAGAAGCGGACAATGAGCAGTTCTTC
CASREADNEQFF
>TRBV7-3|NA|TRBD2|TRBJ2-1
TGTGCCAGCAGCTTATCATGGCGGGAGGGCTACAATGAGCAGTTCTTC
CASSLSWREGYNEQFF
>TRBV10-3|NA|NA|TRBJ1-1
TGTGCCATCAGTGAGTCGCAGGGAGGGGGAATTTCGGCTTTCTTT
CAISESQGGGISAFF
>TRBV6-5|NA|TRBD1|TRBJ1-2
TGTGCCACCAAGACAGGGAGGGGCTACACCTTC
CATKTGRGYTF
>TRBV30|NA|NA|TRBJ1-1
TGTGCCTGGAGTAGTTGGGGCCTTAACACTGAAGCTTTCTTT
CAWSSWGLNTEAFF
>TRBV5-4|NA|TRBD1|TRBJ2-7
TGTGCCAGCAGCGTCCGGGACAGATCCTACGAGCAGTACTTC
CASSVRDRSYEQYF
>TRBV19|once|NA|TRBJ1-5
TGTGCCAGTAGGGAGACAGGCAGCAATCAGCCCCAGCATTTT
CASRETGSNQPQHF
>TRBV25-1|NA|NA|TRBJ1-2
TGTGCCAGCAGGGGAGGCTATGGCTACACCTTC
CASRGGYGYTF